The 9 T cell receptor beta chains below come from one sample, sequenced in a study of tumor and adjacent non-tumor tissue in lung cancer. A modified ARM-PCR protocol with three rounds of nested PCR amplified TCRbeta. MiXCR, applied by TCRdb to the multiplex PCR reads, yields one record per CDR3 protein. This table holds 80,000 or so distinct CDR3 sequences, 80% to 90% found once. RNA was extracted from bulk tissue without any cell sorting. More than 3 cm separated this lung sample from the edge of the tumor. The sample consisted of distant non-tumor lung tissue. These receptors originate from a man between 60 and 70 years old with non-small cell lung cancer.

This chain uses TRBV4-3 with TRBJ2-1; D remains unclear. There are 16 residues in the CDR3. V was shortened by 10 bases and J by 6 bases, with 25 bases between the two germline ends. Germline V lookup: CDR1 LGHNA, CDR2 YSLEER. The CDR3, as DNA: TGCGCCATTAGCCAAGATCGAGCACAAACCTGCAATGAGCAGTTCTTC. Amino acid sequence: CAISQDRAQTCNEQFF.

The chain has TRBV4-3 and TRBJ2-6, with D uncertain. Germline values: CDR1 LGHNA, CDR2 YSLEER. Trimming left V 3 bases short and J 3 bases short, with 12 bases between. The length of the CDR3 is 16 residues. CDR3 residues: CASSHEAEYGANVLTF. The CDR3 DNA reads as TGCGCCAGCAGCCACGAGGCGGAGTATGGGGCCAACGTCCTGACTTTC.

This chain connects TRBV29-1 to TRBJ1-1; D is ambiguous. The CDR3 runs 13 residues. The V gene lost 3 bases and the J gene lost 2 bases, with 10 bases spanning the gap. The germline V gene has CDR1 SQVTM and CDR2 ANQGSEA. The CDR3 region has the DNA TGCAGCGTTGACAGCCCCGATAACACTGAAGCTTTCTTT. Translation: CSVDSPDNTEAFF.

This clonotype was seen repeatedly, ten times or more. V is TRBV4-1 and J is TRBJ2-1; the match to TRBD2 covers 14 bases. V trimming: 3 bases; J trimming: 7 bases; junction bases outside the gene matches: 2. Looked up from germline, CDR1 is MGHRA and CDR2 is YSYEKL. The length of the CDR3 is 15 residues. CDR3 region: CASSQGLAGENEQFF. CDR3 sequence (DNA): TGCGCCAGCAGCCAGGGACTAGCGGGAGAAAATGAGCAGTTCTTC.

As regards this clonotype: A read error may account for a junction end that differs from germline. This chain uses TRBV6-5 with TRBJ1-2; D unclear. The CDR3 extends over 17 amino acids. The V gene's germline CDR1 is MNHEY and CDR2 SVGAGI. The CDR3 region has the DNA TGTGTCAGCAGTTCACCTGGGTGGAGAGCGACTAACTATGGCTACACCTTC. This gives the protein CVSSSPGWRATNYGYTF.

Notes on this clonotype: Sequence at one end of the junction differs from germline and may be a read error. The chain combines TRBV20-1 with TRBJ2-7, with 9 bases matching TRBD1. The CDR3 has 15 amino acids. The V gene's germline CDR1 is DFQATT and CDR2 SNEGSKA (reference sequence). The CDR3 sequence is CSSRDPGQGSYEQYF. CDR3 sequence (DNA): TGCAGTTCTAGAGACCCGGGACAGGGTTCCTACGAACAGTACTTC.

A word on this clonotype: Germline is not matched at one junction end, which may reflect a read error. Here the CDR3 reads CSSRVAGGPDEQYF. In DNA, the CDR3 is TGCAGTTCTAGAGTAGCAGGAGGGCCCGACGAGCAGTACTTC. The chain is built from TRBV20-1 and TRBJ2-7; a possible D gene is TRBD2 (6 bases). There are 14 residues in the CDR3. The germline V gene has CDR1 DFQATT and CDR2 SNEGSKA (reference sequence).

Remarks on this clonotype: The junction departs from the called germline gene at one end, perhaps through a read error. The chain joins TRBV11-2 to TRBJ1-1; TRBD1 might be the D (6 bases). The germline V gene encodes CDR1 SGHAT and CDR2 FQNNGV. This CDR3 has 15 amino acids. The CDR3 is CVSSLDPGAYTETFF. DNA for the CDR3: TGTGTCAGCAGCTTAGATCCAGGGGCTTACACTGAAACTTTCTTT.

Concerning this clonotype itself: Germline is not matched at one junction end, which may reflect a read error. The gene calls are TRBV6-6 and TRBJ2-5; tentative D call: TRBD1 (6 bases). Per germline, CDR1 MNHNY and CDR2 SVGAGI (reference sequence). The CDR3 runs to 14 residues. CDR3 in DNA: TGTGTCAGCAGTTACTCCGGGACACTAGAGACCCAGTACTTC. This gives the protein CVSSYSGTLETQYF.